Sequencing of this T cell receptor (beta chain) was carried out in a study of OX40 agonist ivuxolimab in advanced cancers. Findings of the study overall: Certain nonresponding patients likewise had low normalized T-cell clonal expansion.

Turning to this clone: Its antigen is as yet unknown.

Sequencing used immunoSEQ multiplex PCR; TCRdb keeps in-frame clones, though not all of them. The sample includes tens of thousands of clones, 80% to 90% seen only once; the top ten take approximately 0.35%. Germline V gene data show CDR1 as SGDLS and CDR2 as YYNGEE. The CDR3 consists of 14 residues. V trimming: 3 bases; J trimming: 5 bases; junction bases outside the gene matches: 2. If patients had autoimmune disease history or systemic immunosuppression, they were excluded. The gene calls are TRBV9 and TRBJ2-3; TRBD2 matches at 11 bases. The sequence derives from an adult with an advanced solid tumor such as melanoma, head and neck, liver or kidney cancer. Sequenced here: CD4+ or CD8+ T cells sorted from blood, sampled in a trial of the OX40 agonist ivuxolimab. The DNA for the CDR3 is TGTGCCAGCAGCGCGGGACTAGCGGAAGATACGCAGTATTTT. It encodes CASSAGLAEDTQYF.